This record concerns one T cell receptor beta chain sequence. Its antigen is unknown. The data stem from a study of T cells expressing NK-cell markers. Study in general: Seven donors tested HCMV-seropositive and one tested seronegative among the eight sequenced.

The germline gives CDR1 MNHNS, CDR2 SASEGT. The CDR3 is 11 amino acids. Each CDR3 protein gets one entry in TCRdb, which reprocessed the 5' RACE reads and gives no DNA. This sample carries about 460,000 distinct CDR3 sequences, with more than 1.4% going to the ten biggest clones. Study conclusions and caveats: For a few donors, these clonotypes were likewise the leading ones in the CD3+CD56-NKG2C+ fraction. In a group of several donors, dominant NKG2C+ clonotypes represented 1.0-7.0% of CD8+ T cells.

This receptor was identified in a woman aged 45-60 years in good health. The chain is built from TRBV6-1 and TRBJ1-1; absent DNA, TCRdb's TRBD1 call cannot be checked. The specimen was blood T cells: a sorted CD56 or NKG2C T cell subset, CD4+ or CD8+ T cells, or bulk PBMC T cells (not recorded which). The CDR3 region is CASSEDRPAFF.